Below, one T cell receptor (beta chain) is given with its context. The antigen is not known. Data came from immunoSEQ multiplex PCR; TCRdb stores just in-frame clones and leaves some out. The table lists some 11,000 clones, around 70% of them singletons. Documented time point: cycle 4 day 1 (C4D1), after 5 to 7 weeks of nivolumab. Brentuximab vedotin exposure varied among the patients, all of whom had relapsed after autologous stem cell transplantation. From thawed PBMCs, CD4+ T cells were purified using magnetic negative selection. The data originate from a study of PD-1 blockade in classical Hodgkin lymphoma. In the study overall: Each patient was given nivolumab 3 mg/kg through a vein every 2 weeks. The study, taken as a whole, reports: Healthy donors were reported to have higher baseline TCR diversity than newly diagnosed patients. Prior therapy or disease activity may underlie the repertoire differences, whose causes remain undefined.

Trimming took 7 bases from V and 4 from J, leaving 5 bases between them. This CDR3 is built from 11 residues. Germline assignment: CDR1 MDHEN and CDR2 SYDVKM. This TCR was sampled from a human donor with classical Hodgkin lymphoma. This specimen consisted of CD4+ T cells from blood, obtained before the fourth cycle of nivolumab. The chain joins TRBV28 to TRBJ2-1; no reliable D call. The CDR3 nucleotides read TGTGCCAGCAAAATATACAATGAGCAGTTCTTC. Encoded protein: CASKIYNEQFF.